This TCR beta chain was captured by sequencing in a study of shared T cell receptors in the human thymus. This CDR3 is built from 16 residues. V lost 2 bases and J lost 0; bases outside the gene matches: 7. Clones were read by immunoSEQ multiplex PCR, and TCRdb kept only the in-frame ones, dropping some. The sample contains under 850,000 clones, approximately 90% of which appear only once. These data were likewise used in another study, on human thymus T cells.

This clonotype was obtained from a boy less than two years old with a congenital heart defect. The material sequenced was thymocytes. The chain uses TRBV23-1 and TRBJ2-7; 7 positions agree with TRBD1. TRBV23-1 qualifies as an ORF whose function is uncertain. CDR3 bases: TGCGCCAGCAGTCAACCCGACAGGGCGAGCTCCTACGAGCAGTACTTC. Translating gives CASSQPDRASSYEQYF.